This TCR beta chain is drawn from a study of blood T cell repertoires in COVID-19. Methods used by the authors: Reference gene primers were amplified, and this amplification served to estimate nucleated cell counts. Data came from immunoSEQ multiplex PCR; TCRdb stores just in-frame clones and leaves some out. V, J and clone size were drawn from that table, and D and trimming were deduced from the DNA. The repertoire holds 400,000 to 550,000 clones, with approximately 90% as singletons. V was clipped by 2 bases and J by 5 bases; unmatched bases: 7. CDR3 size: 15 residues. Germline V lookup: CDR1 MDHEN, CDR2 SYDVKM.

The receptor comes from a woman aged 30 to 39 with acute or convalescent COVID-19. The sample was peripheral blood. V usage is TRBV28 and J usage is TRBJ2-3; 7 nucleotides agree with TRBD2. The CDR3, as DNA: TGTGCCAGCAGTTTAAGCGGGACTACGGGAGATACGCAGTATTTT. It yields the protein CASSLSGTTGDTQYF.